The clone carrying this T cell receptor (beta chain) occurred once. Its antigen is still unknown. From germline, CDR1 is MNHNS and CDR2 SASEGT. V was shortened by 2 bases and J by 6 bases, with 13 bases between the two germline ends. The CDR3 extends over 15 amino acids. This entry is derived from a study of graft-versus-host responses after intestinal transplantation. Study-wide background: Multivisceral, liver-intestinal, or isolated intestinal grafts were transplanted into recipients. Anti-thymocyte globulin served as induction for all recipients, who then took tacrolimus and steroids for about three years. Findings of the study overall: Detection of GvH clones occurred in recipient marrow, and some had their first appearance in ileum or blood.

Some clones are missing from TCRdb's copy, which holds only in-frame ones; the method was immunoSEQ multiplex PCR. Altogether some 90,000 clones are present, around 92% being singletons, with the ten largest covering around 0.36%. This receptor was identified in a human donor who was the organ donor for an intestinal transplant. The sample consisted of unstimulated CD8+ T cells sorted from spleen or lymph node cells, taken before transplant. The chain employs TRBV6-1 and TRBJ1-4; D is perhaps TRBD1 (6 bases). CDR3 bases: TGTGCCAGCAGTGAATGGGGGGGCACGGATGAAAAACTGTTTTTT. Translating gives CASSEWGGTDEKLFF.